This passage covers 32 T cell receptor beta chains from one sample sequenced in a study of cytomegalovirus exposure and HLA in healthy donors. The assay was immunoSEQ multiplex PCR, and TCRdb's table has in-frame clones only and misses some. Here the sample spans 120,000 to 150,000 clones, less than 90% being singletons. The sequencing sample was made of PBMCs. Every receptor here comes from a woman under 30 in good health and CMV-seropositive.

The chain is built from TRBV6-5 and TRBJ1-2; D is possibly TRBD1 (6 bases). Trimming pared 6 bases from V and 3 bases from J, leaving 11 bases between. CDR1 and CDR2 (germline): MNHEY, SVGAGI. The CDR3 sequence is 13 residues long. The CDR3 coding sequence is TGTGCCAGCAGACCAACAGGGTACTATGGCTACACCTTC. Amino acid sequence: CASRPTGYYGYTF.

The chain joins TRBV28 to TRBJ1-2, with TRBD1 identical over 8 bases. The junction had 3 bases not matched to a gene; V was cut back by 8 bases and J by 4 bases. The CDR3 extends over 12 amino acids. Germline CDR1 reads MDHEN; CDR2 reads SYDVKM. For the CDR3, the DNA is TGTGCCAGCGGGACAGGCCTCTATGGCTACACCTTC. It translates to CASGTGLYGYTF.

The chain is built from TRBV5-1 and TRBJ2-7; 12 nucleotides match TRBD2. V gave up 7 bases and J gave up 6 bases; unmatched junction bases: 8. The CDR3 contains 14 residues. Germline V gene lookup returns CDR1 SGHRS and CDR2 YFSETQ. CDR3 sequence (DNA): TGCGCCAGCGGGGCGGGACTAGCGGGTGTCGAGCAGTACTTC. It is translated as CASGAGLAGVEQYF.

Only one count was recorded for this clone. This rearrangement joins TRBV11-3 to TRBJ1-3, with D possibly TRBD1 on 6 matching bases. Germline CDR1 reads SGHNT; CDR2 reads YENEEA. The V end was cut by 5 bases, the J end by 0 bases, with 14 bases between. CDR3 size: 16 residues. The CDR3 is CASSDPDRSSGNTIYF. For the CDR3, the DNA is TGTGCCAGCAGCGACCCCGACAGGAGCTCTGGAAACACCATATATTTT.

V is TRBV5-1 and J is TRBJ2-2, with 12 positions matching TRBD2. Germline V gene lookup returns CDR1 SGHRS and CDR2 YFSETQ. The CDR3 has 17 amino acids. Unmatched junction bases numbered 6, after V lost 2 bases and J lost 4 bases. CDR3 region: CASSFALAGGFTGELFF. CDR3 sequence (DNA): TGCGCCAGCAGCTTTGCTCTAGCGGGAGGGTTCACCGGGGAGCTGTTTTTT.

The rearrangement uses TRBV6-1 and TRBJ1-1, with 7 positions matching TRBD1. With V trimmed by 5 bases and J by 3 bases, 3 bases remained unmatched. This CDR3 contains 13 residues. Germline V lookup: CDR1 MNHNS, CDR2 SASEGT. The CDR3 here is CASSPDRDTEAFF. CDR3 in DNA: TGTGCCAGCAGTCCTGACAGGGACACTGAAGCTTTCTTT.

The rearrangement joins TRBV6-6 to TRBJ2-3; possibly TRBD2 for D (6 bases). Germline lookup yields CDR1 MNHNY and CDR2 SVGAGI (reference sequence). CDR3 length equals 14 residues. V lost 2 bases to trimming and J lost 2 bases, with 8 bases between them. This CDR3 is CASSYRDFTDTQYF. CDR3 bases: TGTGCCAGCAGTTACCGGGACTTCACAGATACGCAGTATTTT.

This CDR3 reads CASSEAAGTANQPQHF. For the CDR3, the DNA is TGTGCCAGCAGTGAAGCGGCCGGGACAGCGAATCAGCCCCAGCATTTT. The rearrangement uses TRBV6-1 and TRBJ1-5; 7 positions match TRBD1. The V gene's germline CDR1 is MNHNS and CDR2 SASEGT. The CDR3 runs 16 residues. Trimming cost V 0 bases and J 4 bases; bases outside gene matches: 6.

This clone was counted a single time. The CDR3 here is CASSAGSNQPQHF. The CDR3 coding sequence is TGTGCTAGTTCGGCGGGCTCTAATCAGCCCCAGCATTTT. The chain has TRBV12-5 and TRBJ1-5; D uncertain. This CDR3 has 13 amino acids. Per germline, CDR1 LGHNT and CDR2 FRNRAP. The V end was cut by 8 bases, the J end by 4 bases, with 12 bases between.

The chain joins TRBV7-9 to TRBJ2-3; D remains ambiguous. Germline values: CDR1 SEHNR, CDR2 FQNEAQ (reference sequence). CDR3 length: 15 amino acids. V lost 5 bases and J 0 bases, leaving 12 bases between the germline ends. CDR3 residues: CASSRSRLSTDTQYF. The CDR3 DNA reads TGTGCCAGCAGCCGCTCAAGACTGAGCACAGATACGCAGTATTTT.

This clone was recorded once. V and J are TRBV25-1 and TRBJ1-1; 9 bases fit TRBD1. V lost 3 bases to trimming and J lost 1 base; unmatched junction nucleotides: 6. The CDR3 is 16 amino acids. Germline V gene data show CDR1 as MGHDK and CDR2 as SYGVNS. The CDR3, as DNA: TGTGCCAGCAGTGATGTTAAGGGACAGGGGAACACTGAAGCTTTCTTT. Translated: CASSDVKGQGNTEAFF.

V is TRBV15 and J is TRBJ2-2; tentatively, D is TRBD1 (6 bases). The V end lost 5 bases, the J end lost 2 bases, and 21 bases lay between the germline ends. Germline CDR1 LNHNV, CDR2 YYDKDF (reference sequence). This CDR3 is built from 18 residues. CDR3 in amino acids: CATSPRKGTGHNTGELFF. CDR3 in DNA: TGTGCCACCAGCCCCCGTAAGGGTACGGGACATAACACCGGGGAGCTGTTTTTT.

V usage is TRBV6-1 and J usage is TRBJ1-1, with D tentatively TRBD1 (6 bases). This CDR3 spans 14 amino acids. Between the trimmed V and J ends, which lost 4 bases and 4 bases, there was a span of 13 bases. Germline CDR1 MNHNS, CDR2 SASEGT. CDR3 amino acids: CASSATGLGTEAFF. In DNA form, the CDR3 reads TGTGCCAGCAGTGCAACAGGGTTAGGCACTGAAGCTTTCTTT.

The chain joins TRBV1 to TRBJ2-2; TRBD2 is the table's D call and was not checked against the DNA. TRBV1 is flagged as a pseudogene. CDR3 length: 16 residues. The CDR3 DNA follows: TGCACCAGCAGCCCGGGACTAGCCTTAAAAACCGGGGAGCTGTTTTTT. Its protein product is CTSSPGLALKTGELFF.

This clone occurred once. The chain carries TRBV30 and TRBJ2-3, with D possibly matching TRBD1 (5 bases). This CDR3 region has 12 residues. V was clipped by 4 bases and J by 4 bases, with 9 bases between them. Germline assignment: CDR1 GTSNPN and CDR2 SVGIG (reference sequence). CDR3 DNA: TGTGCCTGGACCTTAGGGGCAGATACGCAGTATTTT. Encoded protein: CAWTLGADTQYF. Supplemented by reference TRBV30 and TRBJ2-3, the full variable domain reads SQTIHQWPATLVQPVGSPLSLECTVEGTSNPNLYWYRQAAGRGLQLLFYSVGIGQISSEVPQNLSASRPQDRQFILSSKKLLLSDSGFYLCAWTLGADTQYFGPGTRLTVL.

The CDR3 loop reads CAISDVRANTGELFF. CDR3 in DNA: TGTGCCATCAGTGATGTGAGGGCGAACACCGGGGAGCTGTTTTTT. The rearrangement uses TRBV10-3 and TRBJ2-2, with TRBD2 as a possible D gene (5 bases). Per the germline V gene, CDR1 is ENHRY and CDR2 is SYGVKD. V lost 3 bases, J lost 0 bases, and 8 bases lay in between. This CDR3 spans 15 amino acids.

The genes are TRBV9 and TRBJ2-5, with 11 bases identical to TRBD1. V lost 0 bases to trimming and J lost 2 bases; unmatched junction nucleotides: 3. Germline lookup yields CDR1 SGDLS and CDR2 YYNGEE. The CDR3 covers 16 residues. The CDR3 nucleotides are TGTGCCAGCAGCGTAGGCGGGACAGGGGGACAAGAGACCCAGTACTTC. Residues: CASSVGGTGGQETQYF.

V and J are TRBV4-1 and TRBJ2-7; 8 bases map to TRBD2. The germline CDR1 and CDR2 sequences are MGHRA and YSYEKL. Trimming cost V 1 base and J 3 bases; bases outside gene matches: 5. The CDR3 sequence is 15 residues long. This CDR3 reads CASSQAPGGVYEQYF. The CDR3 DNA sequence: TGCGCCAGCAGCCAAGCCCCGGGAGGGGTCTACGAGCAGTACTTC.

J is TRBJ2-3 and V is TRBV11-3; 9 bases align to TRBD1. Germline CDR1 is SGHNT and CDR2 is YENEEA. The length of the CDR3 is 17 residues. J lost 1 base, V lost 4 bases, and 9 bases had no gene match. The CDR3 nucleotides read TGTGCCAGCAGCTCAGAGATCCGGGACAGGGGCACAGATACGCAGTATTTT. It yields the protein CASSSEIRDRGTDTQYF.

The chain employs TRBV10-3 and TRBJ2-2; D gene ambiguous. This CDR3 region has 13 residues. V was shortened by 7 bases and J by 0 bases, with 6 bases between the two germline ends. Germline assignment: CDR1 ENHRY and CDR2 SYGVKD. The CDR3 sequence: CAIMAANTGELFF. The CDR3 DNA follows: TGTGCCATCATGGCAGCGAACACCGGGGAGCTGTTTTTT.

The genes are TRBV6-1 and TRBJ2-7; 9 bases align to TRBD2. The CDR3 totals 14 residues. J gave up 7 bases and V 4 bases, and 8 bases lay outside the gene matches. The V gene's germline CDR1 is MNHNS and CDR2 SASEGT. The CDR3 sequence: CASSVLAGAGEQYF. CDR3 nucleotides: TGTGCCAGCAGTGTATTAGCGGGAGCGGGAGAGCAGTACTTC.

The chain is built from TRBV30 and TRBJ1-3; D not certain. V lost 1 base and J lost 0, with 10 bases in between. The CDR3 consists of 15 residues. The V gene's germline CDR1 is GTSNPN and CDR2 SVGIG (reference sequence). Written as DNA, the CDR3 is TGTGCCTGGAGTGCCTCGGGGAGCTCTGGAAACACCATATATTTT. It is translated as CAWSASGSSGNTIYF.

The chain recombines TRBV7-2 with TRBJ2-3; 10 bases align to TRBD2. The CDR3 covers 17 residues. V lost 2 bases, J lost 2 bases, and 7 bases stayed unmatched. The V gene's germline CDR1 is SGHTA and CDR2 FQGNSA. Here the CDR3 DNA reads TGTGCCAGCAGCTTACTGCGGCTAGCGGGAGTCACAGATACGCAGTATTTT. This translates into CASSLLRLAGVTDTQYF.

This clone is a singleton in its sample. The chain is built from TRBV5-1 and TRBJ2-5, with D possibly being TRBD1 (5 bases). Germline V gene sequence: CDR1 SGHRS, CDR2 YFSETQ. V was shortened by 7 bases and J by 5 bases, with 9 bases between the two germline ends. CDR3 size: 11 residues. The CDR3 coding sequence is TGCGCCAGCCAGGGTTCCGAGACCCAGTACTTC. It codes for CASQGSETQYF.

The V call is TRBV10-1, the J call TRBJ2-4; D perhaps matches TRBD1 (5 bases). The CDR3 loop spans 13 amino acids. V was pared by 2 bases and J by 5 bases, with 7 bases between. The V gene's germline CDR1 is WNHNN and CDR2 SYGVQD (reference sequence). The DNA for the CDR3 is TGCGCCAGCAGTGAGAGGGGCCAAAACATTCAGTACTTC. Protein: CASSERGQNIQYF.

The chain employs TRBV18 and TRBJ1-1, with D possibly matching TRBD1 (6 bases). Germline V gene lookup returns CDR1 KGHSH and CDR2 LQKENI. Between the trimmed V and J ends, which lost 4 bases and 4 bases, there was a span of 16 bases. This CDR3 comprises 15 residues. The DNA of the CDR3 is TGTGCCAGCTCACATCGACAGGAGGCGGGCACTGAAGCTTTCTTT. Amino acid sequence: CASSHRQEAGTEAFF.

The chain couples TRBV19 to TRBJ2-7; D may be TRBD1 (6 bases). Trimming stripped 6 bases from V and 5 bases from J, with 20 bases between. Germline V gene lookup returns CDR1 LNHDA and CDR2 SQIVND (reference sequence). The CDR3 sequence is 15 residues long. The CDR3 DNA follows: TGTGCCAGTAGACCTCTAGGGCTAGCAGGGGACGAGCAGTACTTC. It translates to CASRPLGLAGDEQYF.

This chain joins TRBV27 and TRBJ2-1; D is perhaps TRBD2 (5 bases). CDR1 is MNHEY, CDR2 SMNVEV, per germline (reference sequence). V was trimmed by 4 bases and J by 4 bases, leaving 11 bases between them. The CDR3 runs 14 residues. The CDR3 nucleotides are TGTGCCAGCAGTTCTCAGCGGAAATACAATGAGCAGTTCTTC. Protein sequence: CASSSQRKYNEQFF.

The V gene is TRBV5-4, the J gene TRBJ2-5; weak D call: TRBD2 (7 bases). This CDR3 contains 15 residues. V was pared by 3 bases and J by 4 bases, with 16 bases between. Germline CDR1 SGHNT, CDR2 YYREEE (reference sequence). The CDR3 loop reads CASSSYSGGPETQYF. As DNA, the CDR3 is TGTGCCAGCAGCTCCTATTCGGGGGGCCCAGAGACCCAGTACTTC. The full variable domain, its missing parts supplied by reference TRBV5-4 and TRBJ2-5, is ETGVTQSPTHLIKTRGQQVTLRCSSQSGHNTVSWYQQALGQGPQFIFQYYREEENGRGNFPPRFSGLQFPNYSSELNVNALELDDSALYLCASSSYSGGPETQYFGPGTRLLVL.

This sequence joins TRBV5-8 and TRBJ2-2; 9 bases are shared with TRBD2. After removal of 6 bases from V and 4 bases from J, the junction contained 7 bases not matched to a gene. The CDR3 length is 15 residues. Germline V gene sequence: CDR1 SGHTS, CDR2 YDEGEE. The DNA of the CDR3 is TGTGCCAGCACCCTTAGCGGGGGTGGCACCGGGGAGCTGTTTTTT. It translates to CASTLSGGGTGELFF.

CDR3 loop: CAWSTRVFHEQFF. The CDR3 nucleotides read TGTGCCTGGAGTACGCGGGTATTTCATGAGCAGTTCTTC. The rearrangement uses TRBV30 and TRBJ2-1; D perhaps matches TRBD2 (5 bases). Trimming shortened V by 2 bases and J by 8 bases, and 13 bases separated the two germline ends. This CDR3 has 13 residues. Looked up from germline, CDR1 is GTSNPN and CDR2 is SVGIG (reference sequence).

This sequence joins TRBV10-1 and TRBJ2-7, with unresolved D. The length of the CDR3 is 13 residues. CDR1 is WNHNN and CDR2 is SYGVQD in the germline V gene (reference sequence). Trimming removed 0 bases at V and 2 bases at J, with 5 bases between. The CDR3 loop is CASSESYAYEQYF. For the CDR3, the DNA is TGCGCCAGCAGTGAGTCTTATGCCTACGAGCAGTACTTC.